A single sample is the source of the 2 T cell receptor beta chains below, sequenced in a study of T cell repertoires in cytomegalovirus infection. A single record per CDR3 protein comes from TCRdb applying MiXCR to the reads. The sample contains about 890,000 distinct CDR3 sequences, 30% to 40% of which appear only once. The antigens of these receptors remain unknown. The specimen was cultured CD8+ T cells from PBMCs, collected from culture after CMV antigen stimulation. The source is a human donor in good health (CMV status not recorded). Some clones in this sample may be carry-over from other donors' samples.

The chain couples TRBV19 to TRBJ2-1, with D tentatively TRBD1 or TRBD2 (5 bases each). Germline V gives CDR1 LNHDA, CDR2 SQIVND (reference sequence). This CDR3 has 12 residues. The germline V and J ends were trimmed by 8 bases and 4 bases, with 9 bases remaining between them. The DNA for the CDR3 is TGTGCCAGTGGGACCCATTACAATGAGCAGTTCTTC. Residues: CASGTHYNEQFF.

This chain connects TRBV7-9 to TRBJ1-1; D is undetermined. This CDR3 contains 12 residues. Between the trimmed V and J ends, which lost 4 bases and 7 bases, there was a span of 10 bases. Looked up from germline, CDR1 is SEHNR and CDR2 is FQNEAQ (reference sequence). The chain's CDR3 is CASSSGYYEAFF. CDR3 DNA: TGTGCCAGCAGCTCGGGGTACTATGAAGCTTTCTTT.